These 25 T cell receptor beta chains were all obtained from the same sample, sequenced in a study of shared clonotypes between healthy human individuals. Generated by immunoSEQ multiplex PCR, the TCRdb table keeps only in-frame clones and is missing some. The table lists about 450,000 clones, roughly three quarters of them singletons. Source material: PBMCs. The origin of the receptors is a woman between 35 and 50 years old in good health. Some clones in this sample may be carry-over from other donors' samples.

This sequence joins TRBV7-2 and TRBJ2-3; no clear D. The CDR3 has 18 residues. V shed 4 bases and J shed 0 bases, with 20 bases lying between them. Germline lookup yields CDR1 SGHTA and CDR2 FQGNSA. CDR3 amino acids: CASSSDPQRPTSTDTQYF. CDR3 nucleotides: TGTGCCAGCAGCTCCGACCCACAGCGACCTACTAGCACAGATACGCAGTATTTT.

The chain links TRBV27 to TRBJ1-1, with TRBD1 as a possible D gene (5 bases). Per germline, CDR1 MNHEY and CDR2 SMNVEV (reference sequence). The CDR3 has 14 amino acids. Trimming left V 5 bases short and J 3 bases short, with 13 bases between. Here the CDR3 reads CASSHPGADTEAFF. DNA for the CDR3: TGTGCCAGCAGTCACCCCGGGGCGGACACTGAAGCTTTCTTT.

The chain links TRBV7-7 to TRBJ1-5; a possible D gene is TRBD1 (5 bases). Deletions cut 10 bases from V and 1 base from J, with 17 bases between. CDR1 and CDR2 from the germline V gene are SSHAT and FNYEAQ (reference sequence). The CDR3 length is 15 residues. CDR3 sequence reads: CATARSRDSNQPQHF. CDR3 DNA: TGTGCCACCGCCCGTTCCCGGGACAGCAATCAGCCCCAGCATTTT. Drawing the rest from reference TRBV7-7 and TRBJ1-5, the complete variable domain is GAGVSQSPRYKVTKRGQDVTLRCDPISSHATLYWYQQALGQGPEFLTYFNYEAQPDKSGLPSDRFSAERPEGSISTLTIQRTEQRDSAMYRCATARSRDSNQPQHFGDGTRLSIL.

This clone was counted between two and nine times. The gene calls are TRBV6-1 and TRBJ1-6; possibly TRBD1 for D (6 bases). V was shortened by 4 bases and J by 0 bases, with 10 bases between the two germline ends. The CDR3 has 16 amino acids. Germline V gene lookup returns CDR1 MNHNS and CDR2 SASEGT. The DNA of the CDR3 is TGTGCCAGCAGTGGGGACACGAGCTCCTATAATTCACCCCTCCACTTT. Its translation: CASSGDTSSYNSPLHF.

The chain has TRBV27 and TRBJ2-7; the D gene is possibly TRBD1 (5 bases). The CDR3 extends over 13 amino acids. V shed 2 bases and J shed 6 bases, with 11 bases lying between them. CDR1 and CDR2 (germline): MNHEY, SMNVEV (reference sequence). The CDR3 bases are TGTGCCAGCAGTTTAGCGCGGACAAGCGAGCAGTACTTC. It yields the protein CASSLARTSEQYF.

The chain uses TRBV5-8 and TRBJ1-1; D gene uncertain. V was clipped by 0 bases and J by 2 bases, with 17 bases between them. The CDR3 covers 17 residues. Per the germline V gene, CDR1 is SGHTS and CDR2 is YDEGEE. The CDR3 DNA reads as TGTGCCAGCAGCTTGGCCAGGTTATCCACGGGAAACACTGAAGCTTTCTTT. As protein: CASSLARLSTGNTEAFF.

This sequence joins TRBV7-7 and TRBJ2-1, with D unresolved. Germline-derived CDR1 and CDR2 are SSHAT and FNYEAQ (reference sequence). The CDR3 runs 14 residues. Between the trimmed V and J ends, which lost 1 base and 3 bases, there was a span of 7 bases. This CDR3 reads CASSLGPGYNEQFF. CDR3 sequence (DNA): TGTGCCAGCAGCTTAGGTCCGGGCTACAATGAGCAGTTCTTC.

The rearrangement links TRBV10-3 to TRBJ2-1; D is unclear. The germline gives CDR1 ENHRY, CDR2 SYGVKD. The CDR3 extends over 15 amino acids. Deletions cut 3 bases from V and 0 bases from J, with 9 bases between. The CDR3 is CAISDRAGSYNEQFF. DNA for the CDR3: TGTGCCATCAGTGACCGGGCTGGCTCCTACAATGAGCAGTTCTTC.

The CDR3 DNA is TGTGCCAGCAGGTGGGACACTGAAGCTTTCTTT. It yields the protein CASRWDTEAFF. This chain joins TRBV2 and TRBJ1-1; D ambiguous. CDR1 is SNHLY, CDR2 FYNNEI, per germline. Trimming took off 6 bases at V and 3 bases at J, with 5 bases between the two ends. The CDR3 sequence is 11 residues long.

This clone was counted a single time. The chain is built from TRBV19 and TRBJ2-3; TRBD2 aligns across 8 bases. The germline V gene encodes CDR1 LNHDA and CDR2 SQIVND (reference sequence). The CDR3 is made up of 17 amino acids. J gave up 0 bases and V 3 bases, and 8 bases lay outside the gene matches. Here the CDR3 DNA reads TGTGCCAGTAGTATCGGGGCTAGCGGGTTAAGCACAGATACGCAGTATTTT. Its protein product is CASSIGASGLSTDTQYF.

V usage is TRBV15 and J usage is TRBJ2-5, with 10 positions matching TRBD2. The V gene's germline CDR1 is LNHNV and CDR2 YYDKDF (reference sequence). CDR3 length: 19 amino acids. Trimming removed 0 bases from V and 1 base from J; junction bases left unmatched: 11. This chain's CDR3 is CATSRDRPSSGSLQETQYF. The CDR3 DNA is TGTGCCACCAGCAGAGACCGCCCCTCTAGCGGGAGCCTCCAAGAGACCCAGTACTTC. The variable domain in full, completed from reference TRBV15 and TRBJ2-5, reads DAMVIQNPRYQVTQFGKPVTLSCSQTLNHNVMYWYQQKSSQAPKLLFHYYDKDFNNEADTPDNFQSRRPNTSFCFLDIRSPGLGDTAMYLCATSRDRPSSGSLQETQYFGPGTRLLVL.

The chain carries TRBV5-1 and TRBJ2-1, with TRBD2 matching over 9 bases. The CDR3 totals 17 residues. Germline assignment: CDR1 SGHRS and CDR2 YFSETQ. The ends lost 0 bases at V and 3 bases at J; junction bases unmatched: 7. This CDR3 is CASSLEGRAGGYNEQFF. The CDR3 DNA is TGCGCCAGCAGCTTGGAGGGCCGAGCGGGAGGCTACAATGAGCAGTTCTTC.

The chain is built from TRBV7-2 and TRBJ2-3, with D possibly TRBD2 on 6 matching bases. In germline, CDR1 is SGHTA, CDR2 FQGNSA. V was clipped by 1 base and J by 8 bases, with 16 bases between them. This CDR3 contains 15 residues. The CDR3 here is CASSLEWRLGGTQYF. In nucleotides, the CDR3 is TGTGCCAGCAGCTTAGAGTGGCGACTGGGAGGTACGCAGTATTTT.

This chain joins TRBV4-1 and TRBJ2-2, with 14 bases aligning to TRBD2. Trimming took 4 bases from V and 7 from J; bases not matched to a gene: 5. Germline V gives CDR1 MGHRA, CDR2 YSYEKL. The CDR3 contains 16 residues. For the CDR3, the DNA is TGCGCCAGCAGCCCGGGACTAGCGGGAGCGGTCGGGGAGCTGTTTTTT. Its protein product is CASSPGLAGAVGELFF.

CDR3 region: CASSPADQAFF. The CDR3 DNA sequence: TGTGCCAGCAGCCCCGCAGACCAAGCTTTCTTT. The chain combines TRBV16 with TRBJ1-1; D is uncertain. V shed 4 bases and J shed 9 bases, with 9 bases lying between them. This CDR3 has 11 amino acids. Germline CDR1 reads KGHSY; CDR2 reads FQNENV.

This chain uses TRBV7-6 with TRBJ2-3; 8 bases fit TRBD2. The CDR3 contains 17 residues. J gave up 3 bases and V 0 bases, and 8 bases lay outside the gene matches. Looked up from germline, CDR1 is SGHVS and CDR2 is FNYEAQ. CDR3 loop: CASSLAPTSGGTDTQYF. The CDR3 region has the DNA TGTGCCAGCAGCTTAGCGCCCACTAGCGGTGGGACAGATACGCAGTATTTT.

The rearrangement links TRBV2 to TRBJ2-4, with TRBD2 matching over 7 bases. Losses at the gene ends were 6 bases for V and 0 bases for J; bases not matched to a gene: 8. The CDR3 runs to 16 residues. CDR1 and CDR2 from the germline V gene are SNHLY and FYNNEI. The CDR3 region has the DNA TGTGCCAGCAGACAAACCTTAGCGGGAGCCAAAAACATTCAGTACTTC. It specifies CASRQTLAGAKNIQYF. The full variable domain, its missing parts supplied by reference TRBV2 and TRBJ2-4, is EPEVTQTPSHQVTQMGQEVILRCVPISNHLYFYWYRQILGQKVEFLVSFYNNEISEKSEIFDDQFSVERPDGSNFTLKIRSTKLEDSAMYFCASRQTLAGAKNIQYFGAGTRLSVL.

The chain has TRBV27 and TRBJ1-2; TRBD1 agrees at 9 bases. Unmatched junction bases numbered 17, after V lost 7 bases and J lost 5 bases. The germline V gene has CDR1 MNHEY and CDR2 SMNVEV (reference sequence). The CDR3 has 17 residues. The CDR3 sequence: CASKLRGQGGVGYGYTF. CDR3 nucleotides: TGTGCCAGCAAGCTCCGGGGACAGGGTGGAGTAGGGTATGGCTACACCTTC.

A note on this clone: Other DNA sequences within the sample encode an identical CDR3. The chain carries TRBV6-5 and TRBJ1-1; 7 bases line up with TRBD1. Looked up from germline, CDR1 is MNHEY and CDR2 is SVGAGI. The J segment lost 2 bases and the V segment lost 6 bases, leaving 3 bases of the junction unmatched. The CDR3 totals 13 residues. CDR3 sequence: CASSWTGNTEAFF. CDR3 bases: TGTGCCAGCAGCTGGACAGGAAACACTGAAGCTTTCTTT.

The rearrangement uses TRBV18 and TRBJ2-1; 8 nucleotides match TRBD1. Germline V gene data show CDR1 as KGHSH and CDR2 as LQKENI. The CDR3 totals 15 residues. V was pared by 4 bases and J by 12 bases, with 14 bases of the junction left unmatched. The CDR3 nucleotides read TGTGCCAGCTCACAGGGACAGGAGGATGTAGGTTGGCAGTTCTTC. It translates to CASSQGQEDVGWQFF.

This clone has ten or more counts. DNA for the CDR3: TGTGCCACCAGCAGAGATCAGGGCCCGACAACCAGCACAGATACGCAGTATTTT. Its translation is CATSRDQGPTTSTDTQYF. This chain connects TRBV15 to TRBJ2-3; a weak D match, TRBD1 (5 bases). This CDR3 spans 18 amino acids. The germline V and J ends were trimmed by 0 bases and 0 bases, with 16 bases remaining between them. Germline V gives CDR1 LNHNV, CDR2 YYDKDF (reference sequence).

The V call is TRBV4-1, the J call TRBJ2-6, with TRBD2 matching over 14 bases. Losses at the gene ends were 4 bases for V and 4 bases for J; bases not matched to a gene: 6. The CDR3 sequence is 18 residues long. CDR1 and CDR2 from the germline V gene are MGHRA and YSYEKL. The CDR3: CASSRGLAGVSGANVLTF. The CDR3 nucleotides are TGCGCCAGCAGCCGGGGACTAGCGGGAGTATCAGGGGCCAACGTCCTGACTTTC.

This chain joins TRBV2 and TRBJ2-1; no firm D call. This CDR3 spans 12 amino acids. The germline gives CDR1 SNHLY, CDR2 FYNNEI. Trimming left V 5 bases short and J 3 bases short, with 5 bases between. The CDR3 reads CASSWNYNEQFF. The CDR3 DNA is TGTGCCAGCAGTTGGAACTACAATGAGCAGTTCTTC.

This chain's CDR3 is CASSYSSTGELFF. DNA for the CDR3: TGTGCCAGCAGTTACTCTTCAACGGGGGAGCTGTTTTTT. The chain is built from TRBV6-5 and TRBJ2-2; D not resolved. The germline CDR1 and CDR2 sequences are MNHEY and SVGAGI. V lost 0 bases to trimming and J lost 8 bases, with 7 bases between them. This CDR3 has 13 residues.

The chain recombines TRBV7-9 with TRBJ1-1; 7 bases are a match to TRBD1. The germline V gene has CDR1 SEHNR and CDR2 FQNEAQ (reference sequence). The CDR3 length is 15 residues. V lost 4 bases and J lost 0; bases outside the gene matches: 5. CDR3 in amino acids: CASSWTGSLNTEAFF. CDR3 in DNA: TGTGCCAGCAGCTGGACAGGAAGTCTGAACACTGAAGCTTTCTTT.